The present TCR beta chain was sequenced within a study of control samples from healthy donors and cancer patients. Worth noting for this clone: One end of the junction varies from germline; a read error may be responsible.

From germline, CDR1 is SQVTM and CDR2 ANQGSEA. The CDR3 runs 13 residues. This table comes from immunoSEQ multiplex PCR, and its TCRdb copy is limited to in-frame clones, with some not included. The repertoire holds tens of thousands of clones, 84% seen once, with approximately 38% in the top ten. The source of this sequence is a man aged 70 or older with lung cancer. Sequences were obtained from PBMCs. The chain has TRBV29-1 and TRBJ1-2; possibly TRBD1 for D (6 bases). CDR3 protein: CTVGGGPYYGYTF. CDR3 DNA sequence: TGCACCGTTGGGGGCGGACCCTACTATGGCTACACCTTC.